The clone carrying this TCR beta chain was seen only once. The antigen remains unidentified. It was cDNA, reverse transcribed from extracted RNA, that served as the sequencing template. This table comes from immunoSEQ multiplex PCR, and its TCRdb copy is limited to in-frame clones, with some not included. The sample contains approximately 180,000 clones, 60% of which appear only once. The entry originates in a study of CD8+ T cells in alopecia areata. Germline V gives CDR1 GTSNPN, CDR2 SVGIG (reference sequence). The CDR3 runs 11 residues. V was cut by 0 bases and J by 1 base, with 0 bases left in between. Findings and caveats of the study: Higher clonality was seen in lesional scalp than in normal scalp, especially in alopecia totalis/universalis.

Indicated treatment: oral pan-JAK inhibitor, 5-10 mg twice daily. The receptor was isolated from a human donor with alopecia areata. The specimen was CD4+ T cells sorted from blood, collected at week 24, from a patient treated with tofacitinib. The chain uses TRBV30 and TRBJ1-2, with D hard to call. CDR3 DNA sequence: TGTGCCTGGAGTGTTAACTATGGCTACACCTTC. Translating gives CAWSVNYGYTF.